This entry lists 29 T cell receptor beta chains sequenced from one sample in a study of OX40 agonist ivuxolimab in advanced cancers. This table comes from immunoSEQ multiplex PCR, and its TCRdb copy is limited to in-frame clones, with some not included. The profile shows about 77,000 clones, around four fifths of them singletons. The sample was CD4+ or CD8+ T cells sorted from blood, taken in a trial of the OX40 agonist ivuxolimab. Receptors originate from an adult with an advanced solid tumor such as melanoma, head and neck, liver or kidney cancer.

The chain carries TRBV28 and TRBJ1-5; no reliable D call. Per the germline V gene, CDR1 is MDHEN and CDR2 is SYDVKM. The germline V and J ends were trimmed by 6 bases and 9 bases, with 12 bases remaining between them. This CDR3 contains 12 residues. The DNA for the CDR3 is TGTGCCAGCAGCTCCCGAACGGTGCCCCAGCATTTT. It encodes CASSSRTVPQHF.

A single count supports this clone. The chain uses TRBV5-1 and TRBJ1-1, with D possibly being TRBD1 (5 bases). There are 14 residues in the CDR3. The germline V gene has CDR1 SGHRS and CDR2 YFSETQ. V was trimmed by 6 bases and J by 5 bases, leaving 17 bases between them. The CDR3 DNA sequence: TGCGCCAGCACCCCAGGAGGGGTCGTTACTGAAGCTTTCTTT. It encodes CASTPGGVVTEAFF.

This clone was seen only a few times. The chain uses TRBV19 and TRBJ1-1, with D possibly being TRBD1 (5 bases). Germline V gene data show CDR1 as LNHDA and CDR2 as SQIVND (reference sequence). The CDR3 runs to 14 residues. V gave up 4 bases and J gave up 0 bases, with 9 bases separating them. The DNA of the CDR3 is TGTGCCAGTAGTACGGGACTTCTGAACACTGAAGCTTTCTTT. Protein product: CASSTGLLNTEAFF. Full variable domain (rest looked up from reference TRBV19 and TRBJ1-1): DGGITQSPKYLFRKEGQNVTLSCEQNLNHDAMYWYRQDPGQGLRLIYYSQIVNDFQKGDIAEGYSVSREKKESFPLTVTSAQKNPTAFYLCASSTGLLNTEAFFGQGTRLTVV.

This clone was picked up one time. The genes are TRBV7-2 and TRBJ1-1, with D hard to call. This CDR3 comprises 13 residues. The germline V gene has CDR1 SGHTA and CDR2 FQGNSA. V was trimmed by 2 bases and J by 1 base, leaving 5 bases between them. CDR3 sequence reads: CASSLIPNTEAFF. CDR3 sequence (DNA): TGTGCCAGCAGCTTAATCCCGAACACTGAAGCTTTCTTT.

The chain is built from TRBV7-8 and TRBJ2-5, with a weak D call TRBD2 (7 bases). The CDR3 is 14 residues long. CDR1 SGHVS and CDR2 FQNEAQ come from the germline V gene. V lost 5 bases, J lost 5 bases, and 15 bases lay in between. CDR3 protein: CASSTTAGAETQYF. CDR3 nucleotides: TGTGCCAGCAGCACCACGGCGGGGGCGGAGACCCAGTACTTC.

The rearrangement joins TRBV7-6 to TRBJ1-4; D is unresolved. Deletions cut 1 base from V and 8 bases from J, with 8 bases between. Looked up from germline, CDR1 is SGHVS and CDR2 is FNYEAQ. The CDR3 has 13 amino acids. This chain's CDR3 is CASSLGVREKLFF. The CDR3 region has the DNA TGTGCCAGCAGCTTAGGGGTCAGGGAAAAACTGTTTTTT.

This chain uses TRBV7-6 with TRBJ2-7; 7 positions match TRBD1. V gave up 5 bases and J gave up 5 bases; unmatched junction bases: 6. This CDR3 comprises 13 residues. Germline loops: CDR1 SGHVS, CDR2 FNYEAQ. The CDR3 is CASSLDRSNEQYF. CDR3 DNA: TGTGCCAGCAGCCTGGACAGGTCCAACGAGCAGTACTTC.

The chain has TRBV6-5 and TRBJ1-1; unclear D gene. This CDR3 comprises 13 residues. Germline assignment: CDR1 MNHEY and CDR2 SVGAGI. Trimming shortened V by 7 bases and J by 1 base, and 10 bases separated the two germline ends. CDR3 bases: TGTGCCAGCACCAACCCACGGAACACTGAAGCTTTCTTT. Protein product: CASTNPRNTEAFF.

The genes are TRBV4-1 and TRBJ2-3, with TRBD1 matching 11 bases. The trim removed 6 bases at V and 6 bases at J, leaving 2 bases unmatched. Per germline, CDR1 MGHRA and CDR2 YSYEKL. The CDR3 is 13 amino acids. The CDR3 DNA sequence: TGCGCCAGCAGGGACAGGGGGCGGGATACGCAGTATTTT. Translating it yields CASRDRGRDTQYF.

The chain uses TRBV5-1 and TRBJ2-3; TRBD2 matches at 8 bases. Trimming removed 1 base from V and 3 bases from J; junction bases left unmatched: 7. CDR1 and CDR2 from the germline V gene are SGHRS and YFSETQ. The CDR3 runs to 16 residues. CDR3 sequence: CASSLQSGSSTDTQYF. CDR3 nucleotides: TGCGCCAGCAGCTTGCAGAGCGGGAGTTCAACAGATACGCAGTATTTT.

The table lists this clone with a count of one. The chain employs TRBV21-1 and TRBJ1-2. TRBV21-1 is an annotated pseudogene. The CDR3 is made up of 14 amino acids. CDR3 DNA sequence: TGTGCCAGCAGCCCCTCCCGGGGTATAGGTGGCTACACCTTC. Protein product: CASSPSRGIGGYTF.

The rearrangement links TRBV7-9 to TRBJ1-3, with D tentatively TRBD1 (6 bases). Germline loops: CDR1 SEHNR, CDR2 FQNEAQ (reference sequence). The CDR3 length is 15 residues. Deletions cut 6 bases from V and 0 bases from J, with 12 bases between. This CDR3 is CASSSGQSSGNTIYF. CDR3 coding DNA: TGTGCCAGCAGTTCCGGACAGAGCTCTGGAAACACCATATATTTT.

V gene TRBV5-4 combines with J gene TRBJ2-5, with a weak D call TRBD2 (6 bases). CDR3 length: 15 amino acids. Germline V gene data show CDR1 as SGHNT and CDR2 as YYREEE (reference sequence). The V end was cut by 4 bases, the J end by 5 bases, with 18 bases between. Written as DNA, the CDR3 is TGTGCCAGCAGCCAGATTGGTGCGGCGGGGGAGACCCAGTACTTC. Its translation is CASSQIGAAGETQYF.

This clone was seen a single time. V gene TRBV28 combines with J gene TRBJ1-1, with 8 bases that match TRBD1. The J segment lost 7 bases and the V segment lost 5 bases, leaving 9 bases of the junction unmatched. CDR1 and CDR2 (germline): MDHEN, SYDVKM. The CDR3 spans 14 residues. The CDR3 bases are TGTGCCAGCAGTGTCGGGACAGGCCTATTTGAAGCTTTCTTT. This codes for CASSVGTGLFEAFF.

J is TRBJ1-2 and V is TRBV30; 8 positions match TRBD1. CDR3 length: 14 residues. J was trimmed by 7 bases and V by 2 bases; bases with no gene match: 9. In germline, CDR1 is GTSNPN, CDR2 SVGIG (reference sequence). The CDR3 here is CAWSMVQGALGYTF. DNA for the CDR3: TGTGCCTGGAGTATGGTTCAGGGGGCGCTTGGCTACACCTTC.

The chain is built from TRBV30 and TRBJ2-2; the D gene is possibly TRBD2 (5 bases). V gave up 0 bases and J gave up 6 bases, with 8 bases separating them. Germline values: CDR1 GTSNPN, CDR2 SVGIG (reference sequence). CDR3 size: 13 residues. CDR3 coding DNA: TGTGCCTGGAGTGTACGAGCGGCCGGGGAGCTGTTTTTT. This codes for CAWSVRAAGELFF.

The chain uses TRBV5-1 and TRBJ2-3; TRBD1 matches 9 bases. With 5 bases clipped from V and 4 bases from J, the junction kept 8 bases outside the gene matches. CDR3 size: 15 residues. In germline, CDR1 is SGHRS, CDR2 YFSETQ. CDR3: CASSGQGIPPDTQYF. Here the CDR3 DNA reads TGCGCCAGCAGTGGACAGGGGATTCCTCCAGATACGCAGTATTTT.

This clone turned up a few times. The chain combines TRBV10-1 with TRBJ1-3; the D is unclear. The CDR3 runs 14 residues. The V end lost 8 bases, the J end lost 1 base, and 12 bases lay between the germline ends. Germline loops: CDR1 WNHNN, CDR2 SYGVQD (reference sequence). CDR3 DNA sequence: TGCGCCAGCCGAGGGAGTACGTCTGGAAACACCATATATTTT. Translating it yields CASRGSTSGNTIYF.

The chain is built from TRBV18 and TRBJ1-2; 8 bases agree with TRBD1. The germline V gene has CDR1 KGHSH and CDR2 LQKENI. This CDR3 is 15 amino acids long. V trimming: 1 base; J trimming: 6 bases; junction bases outside the gene matches: 7. The CDR3 coding sequence is TGTGCCAGCTCACCACTCCGACAGGGGATAGATGGCTACACCTTC. This sequence encodes CASSPLRQGIDGYTF.

The chain combines TRBV6-1 with TRBJ2-5; 7 positions match TRBD1. The length of the CDR3 is 13 residues. Germline values: CDR1 MNHNS, CDR2 SASEGT. With V trimmed by 8 bases and J by 4 bases, 7 bases remained unmatched. The CDR3 loop reads CASSETGRETQYF. CDR3 nucleotides: TGTGCCAGCTCAGAGACAGGGAGAGAGACCCAGTACTTC.

DNA of the CDR3: TGTGCCAGCAGCTTAGCGCAGGGTCAGCCCCAGCATTTT. Translation: CASSLAQGQPQHF. The chain links TRBV11-1 to TRBJ1-5, with a tentative D call TRBD1 (5 bases). Germline V gene sequence: CDR1 SGHAT, CDR2 FQDESV (reference sequence). V dropped 0 bases and J dropped 6 bases, with 6 bases sitting between them. CDR3 length equals 13 residues.

This chain uses TRBV13 with TRBJ1-3; D remains ambiguous. With 1 base removed from V and 4 bases from J, the gap between germline ends came to 20 bases. The CDR3 loop spans 18 amino acids. Germline CDR1 is PRHDT and CDR2 is FYEKMQ (reference sequence). This CDR3 reads CASSLDLGGIFTGNTIYF. Here the CDR3 DNA reads TGTGCCAGCAGCTTAGATCTTGGTGGGATCTTCACCGGAAACACCATATATTTT.

V and J are TRBV7-2 and TRBJ2-3; no firm D call. Germline loops: CDR1 SGHTA, CDR2 FQGNSA. This CDR3 spans 14 amino acids. Trimming left V 1 base short and J 3 bases short, with 8 bases between. CDR3: CASSLGGITDTQYF. CDR3 in DNA: TGTGCCAGCAGCTTAGGGGGAATTACAGATACGCAGTATTTT. Filled out from reference TRBV7-2 and TRBJ2-3, the complete variable domain reads GAGVSQSPSNKVTEKGKDVELRCDPISGHTALYWYRQSLGQGLEFLIYFQGNSAPDKSGLPSDRFSAERTGGSVSTLTIQRTQQEDSAVYLCASSLGGITDTQYFGPGTRLTVL.

This chain connects TRBV6-5 to TRBJ1-5; D is possibly TRBD1 (5 bases). Between the trimmed V and J ends, which lost 5 bases and 10 bases, there was a span of 15 bases. Germline loops: CDR1 MNHEY, CDR2 SVGAGI. CDR3 length: 13 amino acids. The CDR3 DNA sequence: TGTGCCAGCAGTCCTTGGGACGGAGGCCCCCAGCATTTT. This translates into CASSPWDGGPQHF.

The table lists this clone with a count of one. The CDR3 DNA reads as TGTGCCAGCAGTTACACAGGGGCTAACTATGGCTACACCTTC. It encodes CASSYTGANYGYTF. The chain recombines TRBV28 with TRBJ1-2; 7 bases map to TRBD1. The germline V gene has CDR1 MDHEN and CDR2 SYDVKM. The CDR3 consists of 14 residues. With V trimmed by 4 bases and J by 0 bases, 2 bases remained unmatched.

The chain recombines TRBV7-2 with TRBJ1-2; no clear D gene. Germline V gene data show CDR1 as SGHTA and CDR2 as FQGNSA. The CDR3 has 12 residues. Trimming took off 7 bases at V and 0 bases at J, with 6 bases between the two ends. This chain's CDR3 is CASNLANYGYTF. CDR3 in DNA: TGTGCCAGCAACCTTGCTAACTATGGCTACACCTTC.

The chain has TRBV7-3 and TRBJ2-1, with unresolved D. This CDR3 has 12 amino acids. Germline V CDR1 and CDR2: SGHTA, FQGTGA. V lost 2 bases and J lost 10, with 9 bases in between. CDR3 in amino acids: CASSLSVGEQFF. The CDR3 region has the DNA TGTGCCAGCAGCTTATCCGTCGGCGAGCAGTTCTTC.

V and J are TRBV6-5 and TRBJ2-1, with D perhaps TRBD1 (6 bases). The CDR3 totals 15 residues. Germline loops: CDR1 MNHEY, CDR2 SVGAGI. V was trimmed by 6 bases and J by 0 bases, leaving 12 bases between them. The DNA for the CDR3 is TGTGCCAGCAGAACAACAGGGAACTCCTACAATGAGCAGTTCTTC. It translates to CASRTTGNSYNEQFF.

The chain employs TRBV28 and TRBJ2-1; D may be TRBD2 (6 bases). CDR3 length: 11 residues. Trimming took off 5 bases at V and 10 bases at J, with 9 bases between the two ends. The germline V gene encodes CDR1 MDHEN and CDR2 SYDVKM. CDR3 amino acids: CASSGRSEQFF. CDR3 nucleotides: TGTGCCAGCAGTGGGAGGAGCGAGCAGTTCTTC.